This entry describes one T cell receptor (beta chain). Its specificity is not known. With more than 9 days of culture completed, CD4+ T cells were isolated. Vaccine recipients lacked prior SARS-CoV-2 infection and had negative nucleocapsid antibodies. These data originate in a study of vaccination effects on CD4 cells after COVID-19. About the research overall: Sequencing in the ViraFEST assay came after antigen-specific CD4+ T cells had been expanded with viral peptide pools, which were used to stimulate PBMC. Study-level results: At late timepoints after vaccination, vaccine- and infection-induced clones shrank markedly.

Assay: immunoSEQ multiplex PCR; the TCRdb copy retains only in-frame clones and omits some. The table has tens of thousands of clones, 75% to 80% seen once. This CDR3 has 14 residues. The V end was cut by 3 bases, the J end by 3 bases, with 11 bases between. CDR1 is LGHDT, CDR2 YNNKEL, per germline (reference sequence). The sequenced sample was CD4+ T cells from PBMCs cultured without peptide, obtained before COVID-19 vaccination. The receptor was derived from a human donor who received a COVID-19 vaccine. The rearrangement uses TRBV3-1 (or the pseudogene TRBV3-2) and TRBJ2-5, with D hard to call. CDR3 sequence reads: CASSQLGGEETQYF. The CDR3 nucleotides are TGTGCCAGCAGCCAGCTTGGTGGTGAAGAGACCCAGTACTTC.